Described below is a single T cell receptor (beta chain) sequence and its context. The antigen is undetermined. Some clones are missing from TCRdb's copy, which holds only in-frame ones; the method was immunoSEQ multiplex PCR. The top ten clones hold 3% to 4% of a sample with approximately 40,000 clones, nearly 90% of them seen once. The data belong to a study of neoadjuvant nivolumab and ipilimumab in lung cancer. The study, taken as a whole, reports: Blood richness before therapy tracked richness in tumors resected after neoadjuvant therapy. A small number of samples were TCR sequenced.

The sequence was collected from an adult with non-small cell lung cancer. Specimen: peripheral blood, collected before neoadjuvant nivolumab, alone or with ipilimumab.

Here the CDR3 DNA reads TGCGCCAGCAGTCAGTCCGCGGGAGATAACGAGCAGTACTTC. Amino acid sequence: CASSQSAGDNEQYF. The genes are TRBV5-1 and TRBJ2-7; 7 bases map to TRBD2. The CDR3 is made up of 14 amino acids. V trimming: 5 bases; J trimming: 5 bases; junction bases outside the gene matches: 10. Germline assignment: CDR1 SGHRS and CDR2 YFSETQ.